What follows are 5 T cell receptor beta chains derived from one specimen sequenced in a study of T cell changes during pregnancy in multiple sclerosis. TCRdb's table, derived via immunoSEQ multiplex PCR, lists solely in-frame clones and lacks some. The sample includes tens of thousands of clones, roughly 90% of them seen just once. Sample: CD8+ T cells from peripheral blood mononuclear cells, taken in the third trimester of pregnancy. The receptors here all came from a female donor with multiple sclerosis, enrolled in a pregnancy study.

Comment on this clone: The same CDR3 is also encoded by other DNA sequences in this sample. V gene TRBV7-9 combines with J gene TRBJ2-7; D is unclear. The CDR3 sequence is 13 residues long. Between the trimmed V and J ends, which lost 6 bases and 3 bases, there was a span of 12 bases. In germline, CDR1 is SEHNR, CDR2 FQNEAQ (reference sequence). The CDR3 DNA reads as TGTGCCAGCAGTCCAACCGGTTACTACGAGCAGTACTTC. Translated: CASSPTGYYEQYF.

The rearrangement links TRBV4-1 to TRBJ2-7; 10 bases map to TRBD1. V lost 3 bases to trimming and J lost 2 bases; unmatched junction nucleotides: 4. This CDR3 is 15 amino acids long. Germline assignment: CDR1 MGHRA and CDR2 YSYEKL. CDR3 region: CASSQGQGLPYEQYF. As DNA, the CDR3 is TGCGCCAGCAGCCAGGGACAGGGGTTACCCTACGAGCAGTACTTC.

The CDR3 DNA reads as TGTGCCAGCAGCTTACACCAGGGGTCCTATGGCTACACCTTC. The encoded protein is CASSLHQGSYGYTF. The chain links TRBV11-3 to TRBJ1-2; D is perhaps TRBD1 (6 bases). The CDR3 contains 14 residues. Germline V gene data show CDR1 as SGHNT and CDR2 as YENEEA. V dropped 2 bases and J dropped 4 bases, with 11 bases sitting between them.

This clone has only one observation. J is TRBJ2-3 and V is TRBV6-5, with D possibly being TRBD1 (5 bases). V shed 5 bases and J shed 2 bases, with 14 bases lying between them. Germline CDR1 is MNHEY and CDR2 is SVGAGI. The CDR3 has 15 amino acids. CDR3 residues: CASSARQDNTDTQYF. In nucleotides, the CDR3 is TGTGCCAGCAGTGCCAGGCAGGACAACACAGATACGCAGTATTTT.

The V call is TRBV9, the J call TRBJ2-7, with 7 bases lining up with TRBD2. This CDR3 has 13 residues. The germline V gene has CDR1 SGDLS and CDR2 YYNGEE. J gave up 1 base and V 4 bases, and 2 bases lay outside the gene matches. CDR3 region: CASSPGLSYEQYF. The CDR3 DNA is TGTGCCAGCAGCCCGGGACTATCCTACGAGCAGTACTTC.